This T cell receptor (beta chain) stems from a study of blood T cells in healthy people across ages. General study results and limits: Naive T cell percentage by flow cytometry tracked strongly with beta diversity.

The CDR3 runs 15 residues. Between the trimmed V and J ends, which lost 6 bases and 5 bases, there was a span of 17 bases. Then a second PCR, running roughly 7 to 12 cycles, was carried out with a sample-barcoded 5' primer and a J-beta primer mix. TCRdb ran MiXCR on the 5' RACE reads and lists one entry per CDR3 protein. This table holds about 1,600,000 distinct CDR3 sequences, roughly 40% found once. On this clonotype itself: Its antigen is not known.

The V and J genes are TRBV12-3 or TRBV12-4 and TRBJ2-1, with a possible D match to TRBD2 (6 bases). This sequence was found in a woman aged 18-29 years in good health. The specimen sequenced was blood. CDR3 residues: CASSLGGAINNEQFF. CDR3 nucleotide sequence: TGTGCCAGCAGCCTCGGAGGGGCAATTAACAATGAGCAGTTCTTC.